This TCR beta chain is drawn from a study of OX40 agonist ivuxolimab in advanced cancers. The CDR3 consists of 15 residues. Germline assignment: CDR1 SGHVS and CDR2 FQNEAQ. Trimming shortened V by 3 bases and J by 5 bases, and 11 bases separated the two germline ends. Points on this clone: Its antigen is unidentified.

Study outcomes and limitations: Some of the lowest clonal expansion was seen in partial responders at 0.1-3.0 mg/kg.

Clones were sequenced by immunoSEQ multiplex PCR, and TCRdb holds only the in-frame ones, with some missing. In the table there are 57,000 or so clones, about 88% of which are singletons. The starting material was CD4+ or CD8+ T cells sorted from blood, obtained in a trial of the OX40 agonist ivuxolimab. The sequence came from an adult with an advanced solid tumor such as melanoma, head and neck, liver or kidney cancer. The chain links TRBV7-8 to TRBJ1-6; D gene uncertain. The CDR3 spells CASSFIRGNNSPLHF. CDR3 in DNA: TGTGCCAGCAGCTTCATACGAGGCAATAATTCACCCCTCCACTTT.